The present T cell receptor (beta chain) was sequenced within a study of beta chain features in type 1 diabetes (dated by TCRdb to between 2017 and 2018). Concerning the study at large: Mean age, gender distribution, total cell number and subset yield were not different between patients and healthy donors. A total of approximately 100,000,000 sorted cells were examined across all samples, and the number of cells per subset was strongly correlated with RNA yield. Naive and central memory subsets were obtained from all 28 donors, but regulatory and stem cell-like memory subsets were isolated from only 8 patients and roughly 8 healthy donors. In the study, recently diagnosed type 1 diabetes patients and matched healthy donors were compared on the TCRB repertoires of their sorted circulating CD4+ T cell subsets.

The entire isolated RNA was reverse transcribed using the High Capacity cDNA Reverse Transcription Kit, and thus expressed TCRB transcripts were sequenced. Naive, central memory and regulatory T cell samples underwent deep immunoSEQ sequencing, averaging around 3.9 million total reads per sample. Sorted cells were lysed in RLT buffer and RNA was extracted with DNase-treated RNeasy Micro or Mini kits, depending on cell number. To prevent cross-contamination, each cell subset was processed individually, whereas patient and healthy donor samples were processed jointly. TCRB sequences were amplified from cDNA with the immunoSEQ multiplex PCR, producing 87-bp fragments spanning the CDR3 region. Sequencing of the amplicons was done on the Illumina HiSeq platform. The authors processed their data as follows. PCR bias was corrected computationally using synthetic template baselines, and reads within Hamming distance 2 were collapsed, with unmergeable singletons discarded. Reads were aligned against IMGT to assign V, D and J genes, CDR3 length and insertions or deletions at six rearrangement sites. Within each subset, clonotype counts were normalized to the number of sorted cells before true diversity and Gini coefficients were calculated with the tcR R package. Repertoire sharing was quantified using the overlap coefficient calculated on TCRB nucleotide sequences. As a proxy for the pre-selection repertoire, out-of-frame TCRB sequences from naive cells were analyzed. The immuneACCESS repertoire file appears here via TCRdb, limited to in-frame rearrangements. These files lack a portion of the clones; in checked studies, under half of the deficit traces to unresolved V genes, and the cause of the others is not known. That table gives V, J and clone size, and the DNA gave D and trimming. The sample profile shows roughly 380,000 clones; around 20% of them were found once. The biggest ten clones account for approximately 0.043% of the sample.

Each donor gave one peripheral blood draw, approximately 110 mL on average, collected into heparinised tubes. Naive, central memory, regulatory and stem cell-like memory CD4+ T cells were sorted on a BD FACSAria II using a panel including CD45RO, CCR7, CD25, CD127, CD95 and CD27. A purity above 95% was achieved for all sorted populations. PBMCs were separated immediately by Lymphoprep density gradient centrifugation and were stained directly, without being cultured. So that batch effects would be minimized, each experiment stained and sorted samples in pairs, pairing one healthy donor with one patient. Study-wide findings and limitations: Because small numbers of individuals were included in the HLA sub-analyses, any influence of HLA type on TCRB rearrangement was left unresolved. Fewer insertions and more nucleotide deletions at VDJ recombination sites were observed in patients with type 1 diabetes, implying thymic rearrangement abnormalities. The naive, central memory and regulatory TCRB repertoires appeared to resemble one another more closely among patients than among healthy donors. Shorter templates might be favored by PCR, yet because patient and control samples were amplified and corrected together, any such skew would affect both groups equally. In all four CD4+ subsets, TCRB CDR3 length was moderately but significantly shorter in type 1 diabetes patients. Because cDNA rather than genomic DNA was sequenced, highly expressing activated cells could have been over-represented, although no difference in activation and CD3 levels was found between groups.

Only a few counts were recorded for this clone. No cognate antigen has been identified for it. Within one base of it there is no much larger clone, and no base qualities were kept. Looking up the germline V gene yields CDR1 KGHSH and CDR2 LQKENI. Taken from cysteine to phenylalanine, the CDR3 has 14 residues. Only the CDR3 portion is preserved as DNA: 42 bases, with reading frame beginning at the first base. Unmatched junction bases come to 4, with V trimmed by 3 bases and J by 4 bases. The TCR comes from a woman aged 18-29 years in good health. Material for sequencing was naive CD4+ T cells from blood. This specimen's cell subset or site label, interpreted: true naive CD4+ T cells. The V and J segments used are TRBV18 and TRBJ1-2; 8 bases in between match TRBD1. CDR3 region: CASSPDREVYGYTF. The DNA sequence is TGTGCCAGCTCACCGGACAGGGAGGTCTATGGCTACACCTTC.